This T cell receptor (beta chain) was identified in a study of Graves' ophthalmopathy and Graves' hyperthyroidism. About the study: Hyperthyroidism is called stable when no ophthalmopathy develops within 18 months of follow-up. Whole-study results and caveats: Discrimination between ophthalmopathy and stable hyperthyroidism by a 13-signature model showed nearly 90% sensitivity and 65% to 84% specificity. In predicting ophthalmopathy progression, the model reached about 69% sensitivity and 72.22% specificity.

Germline V gene sequence: CDR1 MNHEY, CDR2 SMNVEV (reference sequence). V was pared by 6 bases and J by 1 base, with 7 bases between. There are 13 residues in the CDR3. Amplification from RNA transcripts yielded the TCR beta CDR3 regions. The library came from an HTBI-primed first-round RT-PCR and a second-round multiplex PCR. TCRdb independently ran MiXCR on the multiplex PCR reads; one entry per CDR3 protein. Seen here are roughly 1.1 million distinct CDR3 sequences, less than 45% observed once, and the top ten hold 11%. Newly diagnosed hyperthyroidism donors, aged 18 to 65, duration under 2 months. Comments on this clonotype: What it recognizes is unknown.

The sequenced sample consisted of peripheral blood or thyroid tissue (not recorded which). This chain links TRBV27 with TRBJ1-5; D ambiguous. This clonotype was obtained from an adult man with Graves' hyperthyroidism. The CDR3 DNA reads as TGTGCCAGCAGGGGCGAGAGCAATCAGCCCCAGCATTTT. It yields the protein CASRGESNQPQHF.